Below are 23 T cell receptor beta chains sequenced from a single sample in a study of T cell changes during pregnancy in multiple sclerosis. Clones were sequenced by immunoSEQ multiplex PCR, and TCRdb holds only the in-frame ones, with some missing. The sample includes about 52,000 clones, just over 90% seen only once; the top ten take 0.35% to 0.45%. Material: CD4+ T cells from peripheral blood mononuclear cells, obtained before pregnancy. The receptors were gathered from a female donor with multiple sclerosis, enrolled in a pregnancy study.

The chain employs TRBV9 and TRBJ2-3; a possible D gene is TRBD2 (6 bases). Trimming took off 3 bases at V and 2 bases at J, with 16 bases between the two ends. CDR3 size: 16 residues. Per the germline V gene, CDR1 is SGDLS and CDR2 is YYNGEE. The CDR3 region is CASSGSGLGHTDTQYF. The CDR3 DNA reads as TGTGCCAGCAGCGGGAGCGGGCTGGGGCACACAGATACGCAGTATTTT.

Of note for this clone: Possible read error: a much larger clone is one base away. The chain is built from TRBV7-9 and TRBJ1-2, with a weak D call TRBD1 (6 bases). From germline, CDR1 is SEHNR and CDR2 FQNEAQ (reference sequence). V gave up 3 bases and J gave up 7 bases, with 9 bases separating them. The CDR3 loop spans 12 amino acids. This CDR3 reads CASSFNRVGYTF. The CDR3 nucleotides are TGTGCCAGCAGCTTTAACAGGGTTGGCTACACCTTC.

The gene calls are TRBV19 and TRBJ2-5; the match to TRBD1 covers 11 bases. From germline, CDR1 is LNHDA and CDR2 SQIVND (reference sequence). The CDR3 has 15 amino acids. V shed 3 bases, J shed 1 base, and the junction held 1 base outside the gene matches. The CDR3 coding sequence is TGTGCCAGTAGTATCGGACAGGGGGCCCAAGAGACCCAGTACTTC. Translation gives CASSIGQGAQETQYF.

The genes are TRBV5-4 and TRBJ1-1, with D possibly TRBD1 on 5 matching bases. Looked up from germline, CDR1 is SGHNT and CDR2 is YYREEE (reference sequence). CDR3 length: 15 residues. Between the trimmed V and J ends, which lost 4 bases and 1 base, there was a span of 14 bases. The CDR3 loop reads CASSQKQVRNTEAFF. CDR3 sequence (DNA): TGTGCCAGCAGCCAAAAACAGGTGAGGAACACTGAAGCTTTCTTT.

On this clone itself: The junction differs from germline at one of its ends, possibly a read error. This rearrangement joins TRBV19 to TRBJ2-3, with 8 nucleotides matching TRBD2. CDR1 is LNHDA, CDR2 SQIVND, per germline (reference sequence). The CDR3 contains 14 residues. CDR3 DNA: TGTGCCAGTAGTATAGGAGGAGTAGGCGGGAGGTTACGTTTT. This translates into CASSIGGVGGRLRF.

The chain recombines TRBV5-1 with TRBJ2-2, with 8 nucleotides matching TRBD2. V was pared by 3 bases and J by 7 bases, with 2 bases of the junction left unmatched. CDR3 length: 13 amino acids. Germline V gene sequence: CDR1 SGHRS, CDR2 YFSETQ. CDR3 sequence reads: CASSSGGVGELFF. CDR3 bases: TGCGCCAGCAGCTCCGGGGGGGTCGGGGAGCTGTTTTTT.

This clone is a singleton in its sample. J is TRBJ2-1 and V is TRBV7-7, with 7 nucleotides matching TRBD1. Germline CDR1 is SSHAT and CDR2 is FNYEAQ (reference sequence). There are 16 residues in the CDR3. J was trimmed by 0 bases and V by 2 bases; bases with no gene match: 4. CDR3 coding DNA: TGTGCCAGCAGCTTAATAGGGGGCTCCTCCTACAATGAGCAGTTCTTC. Translating it yields CASSLIGGSSYNEQFF.

This clone was counted once. V usage is TRBV6-5 and J usage is TRBJ2-7; 13 nucleotides agree with TRBD2. Germline trimming cut 6 bases from V and 4 bases from J; bases unmatched to any gene: 0. CDR3 length equals 13 residues. Germline V gene sequence: CDR1 MNHEY, CDR2 SVGAGI. CDR3 nucleotide sequence: TGTGCCAGCAGGGGACTAGCGGGATACGAGCAGTACTTC. It yields the protein CASRGLAGYEQYF.

The rearrangement links TRBV6-1 to TRBJ1-2; D ambiguous. Germline lookup yields CDR1 MNHNS and CDR2 SASEGT. V lost 3 bases, J lost 4 bases, and 9 bases lay in between. CDR3 length equals 13 residues. The CDR3 DNA reads TGTGCCAGCAGTGATACAGATTTCTATGGCTACACCTTC. Residues: CASSDTDFYGYTF.

The chain recombines TRBV10-2 with TRBJ2-2, with D perhaps matching TRBD2 (5 bases). The CDR3 runs 15 residues. Germline V gene sequence: CDR1 WSHSY, CDR2 SAAADI. Trimming took off 0 bases at V and 4 bases at J, with 9 bases between the two ends. The CDR3 nucleotides are TGCGCCAGCAGTGAGTCTTCGGGGTTCACCGGGGAGCTGTTTTTT. This sequence encodes CASSESSGFTGELFF.

This clone has only one observation. V usage is TRBV5-1 and J usage is TRBJ2-5; TRBD1 matches at 9 bases. The CDR3 totals 15 residues. V was pared by 3 bases and J by 7 bases, with 10 bases of the junction left unmatched. CDR1 and CDR2 from the germline V gene are SGHRS and YFSETQ. The DNA for the CDR3 is TGCGCCAGCAGCTGGTCGGGACAGGGTGAAGTGACCCAGTACTTC. Translation gives CASSWSGQGEVTQYF.

V is TRBV7-8 and J is TRBJ2-7, with D unresolved. V lost 1 base and J lost 1, with 5 bases in between. CDR1 and CDR2 from the germline V gene are SGHVS and FQNEAQ. The CDR3 is made up of 13 amino acids. The DNA for the CDR3 is TGTGCCAGCAGCTTAGGCGAATCCTACGAGCAGTACTTC. Translated, it gives CASSLGESYEQYF.

The chain is built from TRBV27 and TRBJ2-1; the D is unclear. V was clipped by 3 bases and J by 5 bases, with 14 bases between them. Germline CDR1 is MNHEY and CDR2 is SMNVEV (reference sequence). The CDR3 has 15 amino acids. The CDR3 region has the DNA TGTGCCAGCAGTTTGAGGATCGGCCGGAACAATGAGCAGTTCTTC. Its protein is CASSLRIGRNNEQFF.

This chain connects TRBV5-1 to TRBJ2-2, with D perhaps matching TRBD1 (6 bases). Germline V gene sequence: CDR1 SGHRS, CDR2 YFSETQ. The CDR3 extends over 16 amino acids. V lost 1 base and J lost 4, with 14 bases in between. The CDR3 is CASSLRGNSFTGELFF. CDR3 coding DNA: TGCGCCAGCAGCTTGAGGGGGAACAGCTTCACCGGGGAGCTGTTTTTT.

This clone was found once. V and J are TRBV19 and TRBJ1-4; TRBD1 matches 8 bases. Germline V gives CDR1 LNHDA, CDR2 SQIVND (reference sequence). V gave up 5 bases and J gave up 8 bases; unmatched junction bases: 10. The CDR3 has 15 amino acids. The CDR3 protein is CASSPGTGFVEKLFF. For the CDR3, the DNA is TGTGCCAGTAGTCCCGGGACAGGCTTCGTAGAAAAACTGTTTTTT.

The chain recombines TRBV6-5 with TRBJ2-1; a possible D gene is TRBD2 (5 bases). This CDR3 has 13 amino acids. Germline CDR1 MNHEY, CDR2 SVGAGI. Trimming took off 7 bases at V and 2 bases at J, with 9 bases between the two ends. This CDR3 is CASTNGAYNEQFF. CDR3 sequence (DNA): TGTGCCAGCACTAACGGGGCCTACAATGAGCAGTTCTTC.

The chain carries TRBV7-9 and TRBJ1-1; 7 nucleotides agree with TRBD1. The CDR3 has 17 residues. V was clipped by 4 bases and J by 5 bases; unmatched bases: 16. Germline V gene sequence: CDR1 SEHNR, CDR2 FQNEAQ (reference sequence). The CDR3, as DNA: TGTGCCAGCAGCTCCCATAGGGGGCGCGTAATAGGGACTGAAGCTTTCTTT. Translation: CASSSHRGRVIGTEAFF.

This rearrangement joins TRBV9 to TRBJ2-5; D is ambiguous. Trimming took 0 bases from V and 7 from J, leaving 13 bases between them. This CDR3 spans 14 amino acids. CDR1 is SGDLS and CDR2 is YYNGEE in the germline V gene. The DNA for the CDR3 is TGTGCCAGCAGCGTAGGAGCCCCGTACGGGACCCAGTACTTC. Its protein product is CASSVGAPYGTQYF.

The rearrangement uses TRBV25-1 and TRBJ1-2; D is undetermined. Trimming removed 4 bases at V and 3 bases at J, with 3 bases between. The CDR3 covers 11 residues. Per germline, CDR1 MGHDK and CDR2 SYGVNS. The CDR3 nucleotides read TGTGCCAGCAGTGCGGACTATGGCTACACCTTC. Translating gives CASSADYGYTF.

This chain links TRBV5-1 with TRBJ1-2; no clear D. V was cut by 2 bases and J by 5 bases, with 13 bases left in between. Germline loops: CDR1 SGHRS, CDR2 YFSETQ. This CDR3 has 14 amino acids. The CDR3 sequence is CASSLNQALYGYTF. CDR3 DNA sequence: TGCGCCAGCAGCTTAAACCAGGCCCTTTATGGCTACACCTTC.

The chain couples TRBV30 to TRBJ1-2; perhaps TRBD1 as D (6 bases). This CDR3 has 14 amino acids. Germline CDR1 reads GTSNPN; CDR2 reads SVGIG (reference sequence). The ends were cut back, 4 bases at V and 0 bases at J, with 12 bases in the middle. CDR3 DNA sequence: TGTGCCTGGACCAGACAGGTTACTAACTATGGCTACACCTTC. Translated, it gives CAWTRQVTNYGYTF.

This chain joins TRBV5-4 and TRBJ2-4, with TRBD1 matching 8 bases. The CDR3 covers 14 residues. V was clipped by 1 base and J by 8 bases; unmatched bases: 5. Germline V gives CDR1 SGHNT, CDR2 YYREEE (reference sequence). CDR3 amino acids: CASSLPGGSHIQYF. As DNA, the CDR3 is TGTGCCAGCAGCTTGCCAGGGGGCTCTCACATTCAGTACTTC.

The genes are TRBV5-4 and TRBJ1-2; 9 nucleotides agree with TRBD1. Germline trimming cut 0 bases from V and 4 bases from J; bases unmatched to any gene: 1. Germline V gives CDR1 SGHNT, CDR2 YYREEE (reference sequence). This CDR3 comprises 14 residues. DNA of the CDR3: TGTGCCAGCAGCTTGGGACAGGGGGTCTATGGCTACACCTTC. Protein product: CASSLGQGVYGYTF.